The rows below give T cell receptor beta chains drawn from one sample of a study of T-cell reconstitution after alpha-beta-depleted transplantation in children. One entry per CDR3 protein, called by TCRdb with MiXCR from the PCR reads. This table has 400,000 to 500,000 distinct CDR3 sequences, about a tenth appearing once. This sample comprised PBMCs from the stem cell graft donor, obtained from the stem cell graft. These receptors originate from a human donor who donated a stem cell graft to a child with acute myeloid leukemia. CDR3s include the opening cysteine and the closing phenylalanine or tryptophan. Fields, in order: J gene, V gene, CDR3 protein.

TRBJ2-5,TRBV20-1,CSARWSGPETQYF
TRBJ2-7,TRBV2,CASSGGDYSYEQYF
TRBJ2-5,TRBV9,CASSVGGAHPRTQYF
TRBJ2-1,TRBV9,CASSVGLNNEQFF
TRBJ1-1,TRBV5-1,CASSSGQQGNTEAFF
TRBJ2-3,TRBV5-1,CASSLADDFHGREDTQYF
TRBJ2-1,TRBV20-1,CSARAGGLTEQFF
TRBJ2-3,TRBV5-1,CASSFMTATDTQYF
TRBJ1-2,TRBV20-1,CSPLGLYGYTF
TRBJ2-5,TRBV29-1,CSVVPLGLAETQYF
TRBJ2-2,TRBV5-1,CASSGAGITGELFF
TRBJ2-7,TRBV29-1,CSVEGTSGTYEQYF
TRBJ1-1,TRBV20-1,CSARVLGSLNTEAFF
TRBJ2-5,TRBV9,CASSEDPRAEGQETQYF
TRBJ2-3,TRBV20-1,CSASPTDTQYF
TRBJ1-2,TRBV5-1,CASSLYGGEHYGYTF
TRBJ2-3,TRBV7-2,CASSFWSGRAADTQYF
TRBJ2-3,TRBV10-3,CAISEREGTDTQYF
TRBJ1-1,TRBV2,CASLTGSGAEAFF
TRBJ2-2,TRBV4-1,CASSQDRDRANTGELFF
TRBJ2-7,TRBV29-1,CSGVQGNEQYF
TRBJ2-2,TRBV6-2/TRBV6-3,CATQVPGQGPPYANTGELFF
TRBJ2-2,TRBV7-9,CASSLGGMELFF
TRBJ2-3,TRBV5-6,CASSAQGSTDTQYF
TRBJ2-7,TRBV6-1,CASSRGTGYHEQYF
TRBJ2-4,TRBV9,CASSVAGLAKNIQYF
TRBJ2-1,TRBV9,CASSRGQVSSYNEQFF
TRBJ2-3,TRBV7-2,CASNLRGGDTDTQYF
TRBJ1-3,TRBV4-1,CASSQERSVSLAGNTIYF
TRBJ2-1,TRBV5-6,CASSSGLNSYNEQFF
TRBJ1-1,TRBV20-1,CSASLSLQGNTEAFF
TRBJ2-2,TRBV4-3,CASSQIDLLNTGELFF
TRBJ1-3,TRBV2,CASSELSSGNTIYF
TRBJ1-1,TRBV7-2,CASSLVGTGFTDTEAFF
TRBJ1-5,TRBV7-9,CASSLREDQPQHF
TRBJ2-3,TRBV7-8,CASSLARFSRPGTDTQYF
TRBJ2-7,TRBV5-1,CASSSGTSLDEQYF
TRBJ2-2,TRBV7-8,CASSPRSLAGANTGELFF
TRBJ2-1,TRBV5-6,CASSSLFVAGGPLNEQFF
TRBJ1-3,TRBV30,CAWRNQGNTIYF
TRBJ1-3,TRBV20-1,CSAPRGSGNTIYF
TRBJ1-2,TRBV20-1,CSARSLSGRTYGYTF
TRBJ2-1,TRBV5-1,CASSLGGQALNEQFF
TRBJ2-1,TRBV7-3,CASSLTYTDNEQFF
TRBJ1-1,TRBV20-1,CSARGRSGQMNTEAFF
TRBJ2-3,TRBV5-1,CASSEHRVGTDTQYF
TRBJ2-4,TRBV11-2,CASSLGGGRSAKNIQYF
TRBJ1-1,TRBV7-8,CASRSTGPPNSEAFF
TRBJ1-3,TRBV7-8,CASSQMTRLSGNTIYF
TRBJ2-5,TRBV9,CASSVDVTSGETQYF